This T cell receptor beta chain was captured by sequencing in a study of Ad26.COV2.S vaccination and SARS-CoV-2 variants. Study conclusions and caveats: Recipients given vaccine exceeded placebo recipients in spike-specific TCR breadth.

A word on this clone: Its target is not known.

TCRdb keeps only in-frame clones here, not all; method: immunoSEQ multiplex PCR. The data contain some 340,000 clones, around four fifths of them seen just once; the ten biggest clones take up around 2%. The treatment was: around 19 received Ad26.COV2.S at low or high dose, single or two shots; 5 received placebo; per-sample allocation not given. Collection of the samples took place on day 63 after the first injection of vaccine or placebo. CDR1 and CDR2 (germline): SGHTA, FQGNSA. The CDR3 is 16 amino acids. V was clipped by 6 bases and J by 1 base; unmatched bases: 9. The specimen comprised peripheral blood, sampled in a trial of Ad26.COV2.S vaccine versus placebo. The TCR sequence derives from a person between 18 and 65 years old who received the Ad26.COV2.S COVID-19 vaccine or a placebo. This chain links TRBV7-2 with TRBJ2-3; the match to TRBD2 covers 8 bases. DNA for the CDR3: TGTGCCAGCAGTCTCCTCGGGGGGGCTGGCACAGATACGCAGTATTTT. It is translated as CASSLLGGAGTDTQYF.